These T cell receptor beta chains were read from a single sample in a study of cytomegalovirus exposure and HLA in healthy donors. Sequencing used immunoSEQ multiplex PCR; TCRdb keeps in-frame clones, though not all of them. The table includes 130,000 to 150,000 clones, approximately 80% detected once. The sample comprised PBMCs. All receptors come from a man aged 25-40 years in good health and CMV-seropositive. Both conserved end residues are part of each CDR3. A row's size may be missing; if present it is once, few, many or a size class.

v_gene: TRBV9
abundance: NA
CDR3aa: CASSVGGPGNEQFF

v_gene: TRBV7-8
abundance: few
CDR3aa: CASRLELTGTEAFF

v_gene: TRBV6-4
abundance: NA
CDR3aa: CASSETSGTYEQYF

v_gene: TRBV28
abundance: NA
CDR3aa: CASSFSYSNQPQHF

v_gene: TRBV9
abundance: NA
CDR3aa: CASSNSLAGNTIYF

v_gene: TRBV27
abundance: NA
CDR3aa: CASSPGGTPSYEQYF

v_gene: TRBV7-9
abundance: few
CDR3aa: CASSPGTSGRDSYEQYF

v_gene: TRBV29-1
abundance: NA
CDR3aa: CSVEDNARRTGELFF

v_gene: TRBV6-5
abundance: NA
CDR3aa: CASSYSRTQYF

v_gene: TRBV6-6
abundance: NA
CDR3aa: CASSRTGSSYEQYF

v_gene: TRBV5-1
abundance: NA
CDR3aa: CASSLGQGGAQYF

v_gene: TRBV6-6
abundance: NA
CDR3aa: CASVAGDYNSPLHF

v_gene: TRBV6-1
abundance: medium-sized
CDR3aa: CASSETSGSSYEQYF

v_gene: TRBV28
abundance: NA
CDR3aa: CASSFPDRAYGYTF

v_gene: TRBV27
abundance: NA
CDR3aa: CASSAGLSSTEAFF